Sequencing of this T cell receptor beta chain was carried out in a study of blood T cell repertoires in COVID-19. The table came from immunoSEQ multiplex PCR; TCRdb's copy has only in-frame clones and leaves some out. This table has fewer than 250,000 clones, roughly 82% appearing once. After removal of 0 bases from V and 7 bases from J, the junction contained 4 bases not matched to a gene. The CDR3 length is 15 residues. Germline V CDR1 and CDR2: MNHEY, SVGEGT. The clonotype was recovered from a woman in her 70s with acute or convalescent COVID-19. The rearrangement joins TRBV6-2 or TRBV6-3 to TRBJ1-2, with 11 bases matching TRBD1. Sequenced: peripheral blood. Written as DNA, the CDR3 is TGTGCCAGCAGTTACTCGTGGACAGGGGGCTTTGGCTACACCTTC. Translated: CASSYSWTGGFGYTF.